The 18 T cell receptor beta chains below all came from one sample that was sequenced in a study of T-cell reconstitution after alpha-beta-depleted transplantation in children. Unique molecular identifiers were built into the TCRbeta library. TCRdb recomputed calls from the PCR reads with MiXCR, one row per CDR3 protein. This table holds about a million distinct CDR3 sequences, about 29% found once. This specimen consisted of PBMCs, mostly from graft donor cells, obtained 360 days after TCRalphabeta/CD19-depleted stem cell transplant. All receptors come from a boy in the first two years of life who had a stem cell transplant for SCID, so the T cells may come from the graft donor.

The rearrangement links TRBV25-1 to TRBJ2-6; 10 bases match TRBD1. The CDR3 is 19 amino acids. V was clipped by 6 bases and J by 4 bases; unmatched bases: 15. Germline V gene lookup returns CDR1 MGHDK and CDR2 SYGVNS. In DNA form, the CDR3 reads TGTGCCAGCAGCGGGGGACAGGGGAGGGTTGAAAGGGGGGCCAACGTCCTGACTTTC. Its protein product is CASSGGQGRVERGANVLTF.

This clonotype has just a few counts. The chain combines TRBV5-1 with TRBJ2-7; D may be TRBD1 or TRBD2 (5 bases each). Germline V gene sequence: CDR1 SGHRS, CDR2 YFSETQ. V lost 0 bases and J lost 2, with 18 bases in between. This CDR3 spans 17 amino acids. The CDR3 bases are TGCGCCAGCAGCTTGGTGTCCAACCGGGACGGTGCCTACGAGCAGTACTTC. This sequence encodes CASSLVSNRDGAYEQYF.

The rearrangement uses TRBV9 and TRBJ2-1; the match to TRBD1 covers 9 bases. The germline gives CDR1 SGDLS, CDR2 YYNGEE. The CDR3 has 17 residues. V was clipped by 3 bases and J by 4 bases; unmatched bases: 11. The CDR3 reads CASSDNNRGLNYNEQFF. The DNA for the CDR3 is TGTGCCAGCAGCGATAATAACAGGGGGCTTAATTACAATGAGCAGTTCTTC.

This clonotype turned up a few times. The gene calls are TRBV11-1 and TRBJ2-1; D possibly corresponds to TRBD2 (6 bases). This CDR3 spans 16 amino acids. Trimming stripped 0 bases from V and 7 bases from J, with 16 bases between. The germline gives CDR1 SGHAT, CDR2 FQDESV (reference sequence). The CDR3: CASSLARVAERNEQFF. The CDR3 nucleotides are TGTGCCAGCAGCTTAGCGCGGGTAGCGGAGAGGAATGAGCAGTTCTTC.

The rearrangement joins TRBV2 to TRBJ1-1; 7 nucleotides line up with TRBD1. The CDR3 sequence is 14 residues long. Unmatched junction bases numbered 7, after V lost 3 bases and J lost 6 bases. The germline V gene encodes CDR1 SNHLY and CDR2 FYNNEI. The CDR3 protein is CASSDRRGKSEAFF. The DNA of the CDR3 is TGTGCCAGCAGTGACCGCAGGGGGAAGTCTGAAGCTTTCTTT.

This clonotype was recorded at least ten times. The chain couples TRBV12-3 or TRBV12-4 to TRBJ2-1, with 10 nucleotides matching TRBD1. After removal of 5 bases from V and 4 bases from J, the junction contained 2 bases not matched to a gene. This CDR3 is 14 amino acids long. The CDR3 protein is CASSTGQGYNEQFF. The CDR3 nucleotides are TGTGCCAGCAGTACGGGACAGGGGTACAATGAGCAGTTCTTC.

This chain links TRBV24-1 with TRBJ2-7; TRBD1 or TRBD2 may be the D gene (7 bases each). The CDR3 is made up of 14 amino acids. Looked up from germline, CDR1 is KGHDR and CDR2 is SFDVKD. The ends were cut back, 2 bases at V and 7 bases at J, with 14 bases in the middle. CDR3 DNA sequence: TGTGCCACCAGTGATTCGACAGGGAGGGGAGAGCAGTACTTC. The encoded protein is CATSDSTGRGEQYF.

This clonotype turned up a few times. CDR3 in amino acids: CASSPTGYPDEKLFF. Written as DNA, the CDR3 is TGTGCCAGCAGCCCCACAGGGTATCCAGATGAAAAACTGTTTTTT. The V call is TRBV4-2, the J call TRBJ1-4, with D possibly being TRBD1 (6 bases). The CDR3 has 15 amino acids. The ends were cut back, 4 bases at V and 6 bases at J, with 15 bases in the middle. Germline V gives CDR1 LGHNA, CDR2 YNFKEQ.

V usage is TRBV2 and J usage is TRBJ2-7; 9 bases line up with TRBD2. CDR1 and CDR2 (germline): SNHLY, FYNNEI. V gave up 0 bases and J gave up 3 bases; unmatched junction bases: 9. This CDR3 has 17 amino acids. The CDR3 loop reads CASSEAYETSGFYEQYF. The CDR3 DNA reads as TGTGCCAGCAGTGAAGCATATGAGACTAGCGGATTCTACGAGCAGTACTTC.

The rearrangement links TRBV7-9 to TRBJ2-3; no clear D. Germline CDR1 reads SEHNR; CDR2 reads FQNEAQ (reference sequence). V was trimmed by 2 bases and J by 5 bases, leaving 8 bases between them. The CDR3 contains 13 residues. The CDR3 coding sequence is TGTGCCAGCAGCTTAATGCCCTTAGATACGCAGTATTTT. It encodes CASSLMPLDTQYF.

This clonotype was observed a few times. The chain employs TRBV12-3 or TRBV12-4 and TRBJ2-7; TRBD2 might be the D (6 bases). The V end lost 6 bases, the J end lost 2 bases, and 17 bases lay between the germline ends. The CDR3 runs to 15 residues. The CDR3: CASSLASGPPYEQYF. In nucleotides, the CDR3 is TGTGCCAGCAGCCTTGCCAGCGGGCCCCCCTACGAGCAGTACTTC.

This clonotype has just a few counts. The chain is built from TRBV11-2 and TRBJ2-5; maybe TRBD2 (6 bases). The V end was cut by 3 bases, the J end by 7 bases, with 12 bases between. Germline V gene lookup returns CDR1 SGHAT and CDR2 FQNNGV. The CDR3 runs 13 residues. This CDR3 reads CASSFTMGGTQYF. In DNA form, the CDR3 reads TGTGCCAGCAGCTTCACCATGGGAGGGACCCAGTACTTC.

The CDR3 nucleotides read TGTGCCTGGAGACCGGGACAGAACAATGAGCAGTTCTTC. Translation: CAWRPGQNNEQFF. The chain couples TRBV30 to TRBJ2-1, with 7 bases fitting TRBD1. V shed 3 bases and J 5 bases; nucleotides not matched to a gene: 4. CDR1 is GTSNPN and CDR2 is SVGIG in the germline V gene (reference sequence). This CDR3 has 13 amino acids. Full variable domain (outside the CDR3, taken from reference TRBV30 and TRBJ2-1): SQTIHQWPATLVQPVGSPLSLECTVEGTSNPNLYWYRQAAGRGLQLLFYSVGIGQISSEVPQNLSASRPQDRQFILSSKKLLLSDSGFYLCAWRPGQNNEQFFGPGTRLTVL.

The rearrangement joins TRBV20-1 to TRBJ2-2; 9 bases agree with TRBD2. The CDR3 runs 16 residues. Germline-derived CDR1 and CDR2 are DFQATT and SNEGSKA (reference sequence). V was pared by 5 bases and J by 2 bases, with 9 bases of the junction left unmatched. The CDR3 nucleotides read TGCAGTGCTCTAACCTCTAGCGGGGACAACACCGGGGAGCTGTTTTTT. Encoded protein: CSALTSSGDNTGELFF.

This clonotype was detected only a few times. The chain links TRBV12-3 or TRBV12-4 to TRBJ2-3, with D perhaps matching TRBD1 or TRBD2 (5 bases each). This CDR3 comprises 14 residues. Trimming pared 9 bases from V and 11 bases from J, leaving 24 bases between. For the CDR3, the DNA is TGTGCCAGTACTACCGAGTGGGACGGCTTTGTGCAGTATTTT. Amino acid sequence: CASTTEWDGFVQYF.

V usage is TRBV23-1 and J usage is TRBJ1-1; 8 nucleotides match TRBD1. TRBV23-1 is an open reading frame, and its role is uncertain. This CDR3 spans 14 amino acids. Trimming took 2 bases from V and 3 from J; bases not matched to a gene: 2. CDR3 in amino acids: CASSQQGAYTEAFF. In DNA form, the CDR3 reads TGCGCCAGCAGTCAACAGGGGGCTTACACTGAAGCTTTCTTT.

This clonotype has only a few counts. The rearrangement links TRBV12-3 or TRBV12-4 to TRBJ2-5, with D tentatively TRBD1 or TRBD2 (5 bases each). The CDR3 totals 13 residues. With 7 bases removed from V and 5 bases from J, the gap between germline ends came to 14 bases. CDR3 region: CASNRDQRETQYF. The CDR3 DNA reads as TGTGCCAGCAACCGGGACCAAAGGGAGACCCAGTACTTC.

The table lists this clonotype with a few counts. The CDR3 here is CASSLRGLDQETQYF. The DNA for the CDR3 is TGTGCCAGCAGTTTAAGAGGACTAGACCAAGAGACCCAGTACTTC. The V call is TRBV28, the J call TRBJ2-5; 7 bases match TRBD2. Germline CDR1 MDHEN, CDR2 SYDVKM. Trimming at V came to 2 bases and at J to 0 bases, leaving 3 bases not matched to a gene. This CDR3 is 15 amino acids long. The whole variable domain, filled in from reference TRBV28 and TRBJ2-5, reads DVKVTQSSRYLVKRTGEKVFLECVQDMDHENMFWYRQDPGLGLRLIYFSYDVKMKEKGDIPEGYSVSREKKERFSLILESASTNQTSMYLCASSLRGLDQETQYFGPGTRLLVL.